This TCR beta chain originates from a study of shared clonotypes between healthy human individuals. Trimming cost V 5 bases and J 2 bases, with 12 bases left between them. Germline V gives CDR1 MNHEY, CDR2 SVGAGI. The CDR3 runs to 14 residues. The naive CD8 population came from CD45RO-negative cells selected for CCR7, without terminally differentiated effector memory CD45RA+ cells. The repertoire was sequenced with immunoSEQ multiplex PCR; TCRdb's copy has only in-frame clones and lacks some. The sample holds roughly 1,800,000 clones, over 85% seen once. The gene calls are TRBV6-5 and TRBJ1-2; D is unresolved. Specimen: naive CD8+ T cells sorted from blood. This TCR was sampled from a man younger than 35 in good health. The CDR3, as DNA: TGTGCCAGCAGTGCGGGAGAAACCAACTATGGCTACACCTTC. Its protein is CASSAGETNYGYTF.